Presented here are 9 T cell receptor beta chains from one specimen sequenced in a study of beta chain features in type 1 diabetes. Study conclusions and caveats: The study found moderately but significantly shorter TCRB CDR3s in all four CD4+ subsets of Type 1 diabetes patients.

Every bit of the isolated RNA underwent reverse transcription, so sequencing read expressed TCRB transcripts. Some clones are missing from TCRdb's copy, which holds only in-frame ones; the method was immunoSEQ multiplex PCR. The sample lists 250,000 to 350,000 clones, 13% to 15% seen once, with about 0.015% in the top ten. Antigens of these TCRs are unknown. The sample taken for sequencing was naive CD4+ T cells from blood. Receptors were obtained from a young man with type 1 diabetes.

CDR3 amino acids: CASTNPGMEEAFF. The CDR3 DNA sequence: TGTGCCAGCACCAATCCCGGGATGGAGGAAGCTTTCTTT. The genes are TRBV28 and TRBJ1-1; D remains unclear. The CDR3 runs to 13 residues. Germline values: CDR1 MDHEN, CDR2 SYDVKM. The germline V and J ends were trimmed by 7 bases and 8 bases, with 17 bases remaining between them.

The chain couples TRBV9 to TRBJ2-7; a weak D match, TRBD1 (7 bases). The V end was cut by 0 bases, the J end by 9 bases, with 19 bases between. This CDR3 is 15 amino acids long. CDR1 and CDR2 (germline): SGDLS, YYNGEE. CDR3 bases: TGTGCCAGCAGCGTAGGGGACAGCGACCGGGGAGGGCAGTACTTC. Its protein product is CASSVGDSDRGGQYF.

This clone was counted only a few times. CDR3 amino acids: CASWRGIRNTEAFF. The CDR3 nucleotides read TGTGCCTCTTGGAGGGGTATCCGGAACACTGAAGCTTTCTTT. The J gene is TRBJ1-1, the V gene TRBV30, with D possibly TRBD1 on 5 matching bases. Germline assignment: CDR1 GTSNPN and CDR2 SVGIG (reference sequence). Trimming took off 7 bases at V and 1 base at J, with 16 bases between the two ends. The CDR3 runs 14 residues.

The chain links TRBV7-9 to TRBJ2-7; 10 bases agree with TRBD2. Germline V CDR1 and CDR2: SEHNR, FQNEAQ (reference sequence). This CDR3 spans 16 amino acids. V lost 1 base to trimming and J lost 0 bases; unmatched junction nucleotides: 3. The CDR3 nucleotides read TGTGCCAGCAGCTTAGGGAGCGGGAGGGCCTCCTACGAGCAGTACTTC. Encoded protein: CASSLGSGRASYEQYF.

The chain is built from TRBV9 and TRBJ1-2; 7 nucleotides align to TRBD1. The CDR3 is 14 amino acids. The V segment lost 5 bases and the J segment 7 bases; nucleotides outside the gene matches: 11. From germline, CDR1 is SGDLS and CDR2 YYNGEE. CDR3 DNA sequence: TGTGCCAGCAGTGCCCGACAGGGCCAGCGTGGCTACACCTTC. Translation: CASSARQGQRGYTF.

This sequence joins TRBV29-1 and TRBJ2-7, with 11 bases that match TRBD2. The trim removed 7 bases at V and 5 bases at J, leaving 13 bases unmatched. Germline lookup yields CDR1 SQVTM and CDR2 ANQGSEA. There are 15 residues in the CDR3. CDR3 sequence reads: CSAVGPSGRLNEQYF. DNA of the CDR3: TGCAGCGCCGTGGGGCCTAGCGGGAGGCTTAACGAGCAGTACTTC.

This clone was counted between two and nine times. The V call is TRBV28, the J call TRBJ2-3; 9 nucleotides line up with TRBD2. CDR1 is MDHEN, CDR2 SYDVKM, per germline. The CDR3 is 14 residues long. The V segment lost 2 bases and the J segment 6 bases; nucleotides outside the gene matches: 3. CDR3 in DNA: TGTGCCAGCAGTTTAGGAAGCGGGAGGGATACGCAGTATTTT. Its translation is CASSLGSGRDTQYF. The full variable domain, completed using reference TRBV28 and TRBJ2-3, is DVKVTQSSRYLVKRTGEKVFLECVQDMDHENMFWYRQDPGLGLRLIYFSYDVKMKEKGDIPEGYSVSREKKERFSLILESASTNQTSMYLCASSLGSGRDTQYFGPGTRLTVL.

The J gene is TRBJ2-7, the V gene TRBV28; 8 nucleotides line up with TRBD2. V trimming: 5 bases; J trimming: 4 bases; junction bases outside the gene matches: 7. This CDR3 has 14 amino acids. CDR1 is MDHEN, CDR2 SYDVKM, per germline. In DNA form, the CDR3 reads TGTGCCAGCAGTAAGCGGGAGCTCAGTTACGAGCAGTACTTC. Its protein is CASSKRELSYEQYF. The entire variable domain, with the rest obtained from reference TRBV28 and TRBJ2-7, is as follows: DVKVTQSSRYLVKRTGEKVFLECVQDMDHENMFWYRQDPGLGLRLIYFSYDVKMKEKGDIPEGYSVSREKKERFSLILESASTNQTSMYLCASSKRELSYEQYFGPGTRLTVT.

In its sample, this clone was seen a few times. This sequence joins TRBV19 and TRBJ2-5, with TRBD1 identical over 9 bases. Germline V gives CDR1 LNHDA, CDR2 SQIVND (reference sequence). The junction had 4 bases not matched to a gene; V was cut back by 8 bases and J by 3 bases. The CDR3 length is 13 residues. CDR3 amino acids: CASDRQGEETQYF. CDR3 coding DNA: TGTGCCAGTGACAGACAGGGGGAAGAGACCCAGTACTTC.